The 6 T cell receptor beta chains reported below all come from one sample, sequenced in a study of cytomegalovirus exposure and HLA in healthy donors. Clones were sequenced by immunoSEQ multiplex PCR, and TCRdb holds only the in-frame ones, with some missing. The repertoire holds a few hundred thousand clones, with 75% to 90% as singletons. Sequencing was performed on PBMCs. Receptors were obtained from a woman aged 18-29 years in good health and CMV-seronegative.

Written as DNA, the CDR3 is TGTGCCAGCAGTTTAATTAGGAGGGTACTAGCGGAGGGTTCCTACAATGAGCAGTTCTTC. Protein sequence: CASSLIRRVLAEGSYNEQFF. V gene TRBV28 combines with J gene TRBJ2-1, with 8 positions matching TRBD2. The CDR3 contains 20 residues. The germline V gene encodes CDR1 MDHEN and CDR2 SYDVKM. V trimming: 2 bases; J trimming: 1 base; junction bases outside the gene matches: 16.

The chain carries TRBV2 and TRBJ2-3; maybe TRBD2 (6 bases). V lost 8 bases, J lost 3 bases, and 21 bases lay in between. CDR3 length: 16 amino acids. Germline CDR1 is SNHLY and CDR2 is FYNNEI. The CDR3 nucleotides are TGTGCCAGCGAGGGCGGGACTTTAGGAGGGACAGATACGCAGTATTTT. It yields the protein CASEGGTLGGTDTQYF.

The rearrangement joins TRBV5-1 to TRBJ2-7; 9 nucleotides line up with TRBD2. V lost 0 bases and J lost 6; bases outside the gene matches: 7. The CDR3 runs 15 residues. Looked up from germline, CDR1 is SGHRS and CDR2 is YFSETQ. CDR3 nucleotides: TGCGCCAGCAGCTTGGTAACCGGGACTAGCTCCGAGCAGTACTTC. Translation gives CASSLVTGTSSEQYF.

The chain combines TRBV25-1 with TRBJ1-3; D unresolved. The germline gives CDR1 MGHDK, CDR2 SYGVNS. The CDR3 totals 13 residues. Trimming took off 8 bases at V and 1 base at J, with 9 bases between the two ends. CDR3 nucleotide sequence: TGTGCCAGCCAACTTTCATCTGGAAACACCATATATTTT. This sequence encodes CASQLSSGNTIYF.

The chain employs TRBV4-3 and TRBJ2-1; possibly TRBD2 for D (5 bases). The germline CDR1 and CDR2 sequences are LGHNA and YSLEER. V gave up 1 base and J gave up 8 bases, with 12 bases separating them. The CDR3 runs to 14 residues. CDR3 loop: CASSQARVQDEQFF. CDR3 in DNA: TGCGCCAGCAGCCAAGCGAGGGTCCAGGATGAGCAGTTCTTC.

For this clone: This sample also contains other DNA sequences that code for the same CDR3. The V gene is TRBV9, the J gene TRBJ2-1; 10 bases map to TRBD2. CDR1 and CDR2 from the germline V gene are SGDLS and YYNGEE. The CDR3 runs to 15 residues. V trimming: 5 bases; J trimming: 7 bases; junction bases outside the gene matches: 9. CDR3 protein: CASSASSGRTNEQFF. In DNA, the CDR3 is TGTGCCAGCAGTGCTTCTAGCGGGAGAACGAATGAGCAGTTCTTC.